Following are 20 T cell receptor beta chains from one sample sequenced in a study of cytomegalovirus exposure and HLA in healthy donors. This table comes from immunoSEQ multiplex PCR, and its TCRdb copy is limited to in-frame clones, with some not included. The sample lists some 170,000 clones, around nine tenths occurring once. Sequencing input: PBMCs. The receptors come from a man aged 18 to 35 in good health and CMV-seropositive.

The genes are TRBV7-9 and TRBJ1-1; D is unresolved. Trimming took 2 bases from V and 1 from J, leaving 11 bases between them. Per germline, CDR1 SEHNR and CDR2 FQNEAQ (reference sequence). This CDR3 is 15 amino acids long. CDR3 nucleotide sequence: TGTGCCAGCAGCTTAACGGGAAGCGGGAACACTGAAGCTTTCTTT. Amino acids: CASSLTGSGNTEAFF.

DNA of the CDR3: TGCGCCAGCAATCTCGGGGGGCGACTGAACACCGGGGAGCTGTTTTTT. Its translation: CASNLGGRLNTGELFF. The chain recombines TRBV23-1 with TRBJ2-2; D perhaps matches TRBD2 (7 bases). TRBV23-1 has ORF status, its function being uncertain. CDR3 length equals 16 residues. The V end lost 7 bases, the J end lost 1 base, and 16 bases lay between the germline ends.

The chain links TRBV18 to TRBJ1-1; a possible D gene is TRBD1 (6 bases). Looked up from germline, CDR1 is KGHSH and CDR2 is LQKENI. Trimming removed 2 bases from V and 1 base from J, with 14 bases in between. This CDR3 has 16 residues. CDR3 in DNA: TGTGCCAGCTCACCATTCGCAGGGGACCCGAACACTGAAGCTTTCTTT. It specifies CASSPFAGDPNTEAFF.

The V gene is TRBV29-1, the J gene TRBJ2-1; the D gene is possibly TRBD2 (6 bases). The germline V and J ends were trimmed by 3 bases and 6 bases, with 15 bases remaining between them. Germline V gene data show CDR1 as SQVTM and CDR2 as ANQGSEA. The CDR3 totals 14 residues. The CDR3 region is CSVDPGVVGNEQFF. The DNA for the CDR3 is TGCAGCGTTGATCCGGGGGTCGTGGGCAATGAGCAGTTCTTC.

This sequence joins TRBV5-1 and TRBJ2-3; 9 bases agree with TRBD2. The J segment lost 1 base and the V segment lost 0 bases, leaving 3 bases of the junction unmatched. Germline V gives CDR1 SGHRS, CDR2 YFSETQ. This CDR3 is built from 16 residues. As DNA, the CDR3 is TGCGCCAGCAGCTTGGCCCCTAGCGGGGGCACAGATACGCAGTATTTT. Amino acid sequence: CASSLAPSGGTDTQYF.

This clone was seen a few times. The chain employs TRBV7-9 and TRBJ2-7, with TRBD2 matching 7 bases. Trimming took 0 bases from V and 0 from J; bases not matched to a gene: 14. Germline values: CDR1 SEHNR, CDR2 FQNEAQ (reference sequence). The length of the CDR3 is 19 residues. The CDR3 reads CASSLAGIVGRTSSYEQYF. CDR3 nucleotides: TGTGCCAGCAGCTTAGCGGGCATTGTTGGGAGGACTAGCTCCTACGAGCAGTACTTC. The whole variable domain, remainder taken from reference TRBV7-9 and TRBJ2-7, is DTGVSQNPRHKITKRGQNVTFRCDPISEHNRLYWYRQTLGQGPEFLTYFQNEAQLEKSRLLSDRFSAERPKGSFSTLEIQRTEQGDSAMYLCASSLAGIVGRTSSYEQYFGPGTRLTVT.

The rearrangement uses TRBV9 and TRBJ1-1, with D possibly TRBD1 on 5 matching bases. Trimming cost V 7 bases and J 0 bases, with 16 bases left between them. This CDR3 has 15 amino acids. CDR1 and CDR2 (germline): SGDLS, YYNGEE. CDR3: CASGVEDTLNTEAFF. The CDR3 bases are TGTGCCAGCGGGGTAGAGGACACCTTGAACACTGAAGCTTTCTTT.

The rearrangement joins TRBV7-3 to TRBJ2-2, with D unresolved. The CDR3 extends over 14 amino acids. Germline V gene sequence: CDR1 SGHTA, CDR2 FQGTGA. Trimming stripped 2 bases from V and 7 bases from J, with 11 bases between. The chain's CDR3 is CASSLSWSHGELFF. In DNA, the CDR3 is TGTGCCAGCAGCTTATCCTGGAGTCACGGGGAGCTGTTTTTT.

This chain links TRBV10-3 with TRBJ1-4; TRBD1 is a possible D gene (6 bases). V dropped 3 bases and J dropped 4 bases, with 9 bases sitting between them. CDR1 is ENHRY and CDR2 is SYGVKD in the germline V gene. The CDR3 length is 14 residues. The CDR3 is CAISERQDNEKLFF. The CDR3 DNA sequence: TGTGCCATCAGTGAAAGACAGGATAATGAAAAACTGTTTTTT.

This clone came up a few times. The chain joins TRBV4-1 to TRBJ1-2; D might be TRBD1 (6 bases). V gave up 1 base and J gave up 5 bases, with 17 bases separating them. Germline V gene data show CDR1 as MGHRA and CDR2 as YSYEKL. The CDR3 is made up of 16 amino acids. The CDR3 coding sequence is TGCGCCAGCAGCCAAGGGTTCGGCAGGGGAAGATATGGCTACACCTTC. Translating gives CASSQGFGRGRYGYTF.

CDR3 DNA: TGTGCCAGCAGTTTGGCCTTTCCCTACGAGCAGTACTTC. Translating gives CASSLAFPYEQYF. The chain recombines TRBV28 with TRBJ2-7, with D unresolved. This CDR3 is built from 13 residues. V lost 3 bases, J lost 2 bases, and 8 bases lay in between. Looked up from germline, CDR1 is MDHEN and CDR2 is SYDVKM.

The V call is TRBV7-9, the J call TRBJ2-5; 7 nucleotides agree with TRBD2. The germline V gene encodes CDR1 SEHNR and CDR2 FQNEAQ (reference sequence). This CDR3 region has 13 residues. Unmatched junction bases numbered 0, after V lost 1 base and J lost 4 bases. CDR3 nucleotide sequence: TGTGCCAGCAGCTTAGGGGGGGGAGAGACCCAGTACTTC. Translated, it gives CASSLGGGETQYF.

The chain joins TRBV13 to TRBJ1-1, with D hard to call. The CDR3 totals 12 residues. The germline gives CDR1 PRHDT, CDR2 FYEKMQ (reference sequence). V lost 5 bases to trimming and J lost 1 base, with 5 bases between them. The CDR3 loop is CASSLSNTEAFF. CDR3 DNA: TGTGCCAGCAGCCTCTCGAACACTGAAGCTTTCTTT.

This clone has only a few counts. In nucleotides, the CDR3 is TGTGCCAGCAGCAAGACAGGGGACGGCTACACCTTC. Amino acids: CASSKTGDGYTF. V gene TRBV7-6 combines with J gene TRBJ1-2; 8 nucleotides line up with TRBD1. The germline CDR1 and CDR2 sequences are SGHVS and FNYEAQ. Trimming cost V 5 bases and J 8 bases; bases outside gene matches: 4. This CDR3 has 12 amino acids. Together with reference TRBV7-6 and TRBJ1-2, the CDR3 gives the full variable domain: GAGVSQSPRYKVTKRGQDVALRCDPISGHVSLYWYRQALGQGPEFLTYFNYEAQQDKSGLPNDRFSAERPEGSISTLTIQRTEQRDSAMYRCASSKTGDGYTFGSGTRLTVV.

The table lists this clone with a count of one. The chain employs TRBV10-2 and TRBJ2-7, with unresolved D. The germline CDR1 and CDR2 sequences are WSHSY and SAAADI. The V end lost 7 bases, the J end lost 1 base, and 11 bases lay between the germline ends. The CDR3 totals 13 residues. CDR3 amino acids: CASNPAVSYEQYF. For the CDR3, the DNA is TGCGCCAGCAATCCGGCGGTTTCCTACGAGCAGTACTTC.

This chain links TRBV7-2 with TRBJ2-7; TRBD2 is a possible D gene (5 bases). Per germline, CDR1 SGHTA and CDR2 FQGNSA. This CDR3 contains 15 residues. The V and J ends lost 3 bases and 3 bases respectively, with 15 bases between them. This CDR3 is CASSLQSGSSYEQYF. As DNA, the CDR3 is TGTGCCAGCAGCTTGCAATCGGGGAGTAGCTACGAGCAGTACTTC.

CDR3 nucleotide sequence: TGTGCCAGCAGCTTATCCCAGGGTTTGTATAGTGAGCAGTTCTTC. Translating it yields CASSLSQGLYSEQFF. J is TRBJ2-1 and V is TRBV7-9; TRBD1 is a possible D gene (5 bases). This CDR3 spans 15 amino acids. CDR1 is SEHNR and CDR2 is FQNEAQ in the germline V gene (reference sequence). V was clipped by 2 bases and J by 9 bases, with 17 bases between them.

This chain's CDR3 is CAIPSGTPPSSYNEQFF. In DNA form, the CDR3 reads TGTGCCATCCCGTCCGGGACACCTCCGAGCTCCTACAATGAGCAGTTCTTC. The gene calls are TRBV7-9 and TRBJ2-1; TRBD1 is a possible D gene (6 bases). Trimming removed 10 bases from V and 0 bases from J, with 22 bases in between. Germline values: CDR1 SEHNR, CDR2 FQNEAQ (reference sequence). This CDR3 region has 17 residues.

V usage is TRBV7-2 and J usage is TRBJ1-1; weak D call: TRBD1 (6 bases). Per germline, CDR1 SGHTA and CDR2 FQGNSA. Trimming took 6 bases from V and 3 from J, leaving 14 bases between them. The CDR3 has 14 amino acids. The CDR3 coding sequence is TGTGCCAGCAGAACGGACAGCTTTTACACTGAAGCTTTCTTT. This gives the protein CASRTDSFYTEAFF.

This chain joins TRBV7-9 and TRBJ1-2; D possibly corresponds to TRBD1 (6 bases). From germline, CDR1 is SEHNR and CDR2 FQNEAQ (reference sequence). CDR3 size: 14 residues. The V gene lost 3 bases and the J gene lost 8 bases, with 16 bases spanning the gap. The CDR3 sequence: CASSFNRERIGYTF. The CDR3 DNA sequence: TGTGCCAGCAGCTTTAACAGGGAAAGAATCGGCTACACCTTC.